This TCR beta chain is from a study of blood T cell repertoires in COVID-19. Across the study: Donors in the United States, Italy and Spain gave samples during acute or convalescent COVID-19. Nucleic acid was either cDNA or gDNA, and it came from T cells, B-cell-depleted T cells, or PBMCs.

Assay used: immunoSEQ multiplex PCR; TCRdb lists only in-frame clones, some missing. The sample contains approximately 54,000 clones, 90% of which appear only once. The V gene's germline CDR1 is LNHDA and CDR2 SQIVND (reference sequence). With 3 bases clipped from V and 6 bases from J, the junction kept 14 bases outside the gene matches. The CDR3 is made up of 17 amino acids. Source material: peripheral blood. This receptor was taken from a man aged 50 or older with acute or convalescent COVID-19. This rearrangement joins TRBV19 to TRBJ1-2, with 9 bases matching TRBD1. The CDR3 sequence: CASSILSTGGLRNGYTF. The CDR3 coding sequence is TGTGCCAGTAGTATCCTCTCTACAGGGGGCTTGAGAAATGGCTACACCTTC.